The 22 T cell receptor beta chains presented below share a single source sample, sequenced in a study of cytomegalovirus exposure and HLA in healthy donors. Amplification used 60 Vbeta primers and 13 Jbeta primers. Assay: immunoSEQ multiplex PCR; the TCRdb copy retains only in-frame clones and omits some. This sample has about 89,000 clones; approximately 72% occur once, and the top ten carry 10%. The sequenced sample consisted of PBMCs. The receptors were gathered from a man aged 30-40 years in good health and CMV-seropositive.

The chain couples TRBV19 to TRBJ2-7; 8 bases fit TRBD1. The V segment lost 6 bases and the J segment 0 bases; nucleotides outside the gene matches: 4. The CDR3 consists of 14 residues. The germline V gene encodes CDR1 LNHDA and CDR2 SQIVND (reference sequence). The CDR3 region has the DNA TGTGCCAGTAGGCGGACAGGGTCCTCCTACGAGCAGTACTTC. This sequence encodes CASRRTGSSYEQYF.

The J gene is TRBJ1-1, the V gene TRBV18; D is unclear. Per germline, CDR1 KGHSH and CDR2 LQKENI. This CDR3 has 14 amino acids. The germline V and J ends were trimmed by 1 base and 6 bases, with 12 bases remaining between them. The DNA of the CDR3 is TGTGCCAGCTCACCACAGGAGGAGTTGGCTGAAGCTTTCTTT. It specifies CASSPQEELAEAFF.

The chain uses TRBV5-1 and TRBJ1-6; D is possibly TRBD1 (6 bases). The germline CDR1 and CDR2 sequences are SGHRS and YFSETQ. The CDR3 sequence is 16 residues long. V was cut by 0 bases and J by 6 bases, with 13 bases left in between. The CDR3 loop reads CASSLDLGQTNSPLHF. The CDR3, as DNA: TGCGCCAGCAGCTTGGATCTTGGACAGACTAATTCACCCCTCCACTTT.

This sequence joins TRBV6-1 and TRBJ2-1; D remains unclear. Trimming removed 2 bases at V and 10 bases at J, with 9 bases between. The germline CDR1 and CDR2 sequences are MNHNS and SASEGT. CDR3 length: 12 amino acids. In nucleotides, the CDR3 is TGTGCCAGCAGTGAAATTAGAGGCGAGCAGTTCTTC. Protein: CASSEIRGEQFF.

V is TRBV29-1 and J is TRBJ2-7; 7 bases are a match to TRBD1. The CDR3 extends over 13 amino acids. V gave up 5 bases and J gave up 7 bases; unmatched junction bases: 11. Germline V gene data show CDR1 as SQVTM and CDR2 as ANQGSEA. The CDR3 DNA is TGCAGCGTTACTAATACAGGGGATTGGGAGCAGTACTTC. This translates into CSVTNTGDWEQYF.

This chain connects TRBV7-2 to TRBJ2-7; D may be TRBD2 (5 bases). The germline CDR1 and CDR2 sequences are SGHTA and FQGNSA. V was pared by 5 bases and J by 0 bases, with 14 bases between. The CDR3 totals 15 residues. The CDR3 nucleotides read TGTGCCAGCAGCCAAAGGCCTGGAGGCTCCTACGAGCAGTACTTC. Amino acid sequence: CASSQRPGGSYEQYF.

The rearrangement links TRBV6-5 to TRBJ1-4, with D uncertain. The CDR3 runs to 14 residues. Germline lookup yields CDR1 MNHEY and CDR2 SVGAGI. The V and J ends lost 5 bases and 8 bases respectively, with 15 bases between them. The CDR3 here is CASSPLGVGEKLFF. Written as DNA, the CDR3 is TGTGCCAGCAGTCCCCTCGGGGTAGGCGAAAAACTGTTTTTT.

The genes are TRBV10-3 and TRBJ1-1; D not certain. Germline CDR1 reads ENHRY; CDR2 reads SYGVKD. This CDR3 contains 12 residues. Trimming left V 10 bases short and J 0 bases short, with 9 bases between. The CDR3 nucleotides are TGTGCCACCATGGCCATGAACACTGAAGCTTTCTTT. It translates to CATMAMNTEAFF.

The count of this clone is one. The chain has TRBV4-2 and TRBJ1-5, with TRBD1 matching over 7 bases. Trimming took 4 bases from V and 3 from J; bases not matched to a gene: 9. The CDR3 has 16 amino acids. The germline V gene encodes CDR1 LGHNA and CDR2 YNFKEQ. The CDR3 DNA sequence: TGTGCCAGCAGCCCTCTCTCGGGACAGCTCAATCAGCCCCAGCATTTT. Encoded protein: CASSPLSGQLNQPQHF.

The chain uses TRBV18 and TRBJ2-1; 8 nucleotides align to TRBD1. The trim removed 4 bases at V and 5 bases at J, leaving 4 bases unmatched. The CDR3 consists of 14 residues. Germline V gene data show CDR1 as KGHSH and CDR2 as LQKENI. In DNA form, the CDR3 reads TGTGCCAGCTCACGGACAGGGAGCGACAATGAGCAGTTCTTC. Its protein is CASSRTGSDNEQFF.

The chain links TRBV19 to TRBJ1-5; D not resolved. Trimming pared 9 bases from V and 0 bases from J, leaving 18 bases between. This CDR3 region has 16 residues. The V gene's germline CDR1 is LNHDA and CDR2 SQIVND (reference sequence). CDR3: CARGSRRVYSNQPQHF. The CDR3 region has the DNA TGTGCCAGGGGCAGCCGGCGGGTATATAGCAATCAGCCCCAGCATTTT.

On this clone: One end of the junction is discordant with germline, which a read error may explain. The V gene is TRBV7-9, the J gene TRBJ2-5; 11 bases align to TRBD1. CDR3 length equals 18 residues. Germline V gene lookup returns CDR1 SEHNR and CDR2 FQNEAQ (reference sequence). This chain's CDR3 is CSSSFRGTGGRFQETQYF. The CDR3 region has the DNA TGTTCCAGCAGTTTCCGGGGGACAGGGGGAAGGTTTCAGGAGACCCAGTACTTC.

This clone appeared a few times. The J gene is TRBJ1-1, the V gene TRBV2; D perhaps matches TRBD1 (5 bases). V lost 6 bases to trimming and J lost 4 bases, with 18 bases between them. Germline V gives CDR1 SNHLY, CDR2 FYNNEI. This CDR3 spans 15 amino acids. The DNA for the CDR3 is TGTGCCAGCAGCGGGTACGGGGGTTGGTCCACTGAAGCTTTCTTT. Translating gives CASSGYGGWSTEAFF.

The chain couples TRBV2 to TRBJ2-1; the D gene is possibly TRBD2 (7 bases). The V end lost 7 bases, the J end lost 3 bases, and 13 bases lay between the germline ends. This CDR3 region has 14 residues. The V gene's germline CDR1 is SNHLY and CDR2 FYNNEI. CDR3 DNA sequence: TGTGCCAGCACGGCGGGGGCCGACTACAATGAGCAGTTCTTC. Protein sequence: CASTAGADYNEQFF.

A word on this clone: One end of the junction fails to match germline, which may point to a read error. The chain uses TRBV11-1 and TRBJ2-7, with 9 bases matching TRBD2. The CDR3 covers 15 residues. Germline CDR1 SGHAT, CDR2 FQDESV (reference sequence). The CDR3 sequence is CASSSTSGPDYERYF. CDR3 DNA: TGTGCCAGCAGCTCTACTAGCGGGCCAGACTACGAGCGGTACTTC.

This clone occurred a few times. This chain uses TRBV14 with TRBJ2-7, with D perhaps TRBD2 (6 bases). V was pared by 2 bases and J by 9 bases, with 17 bases between. Germline lookup yields CDR1 SGHDN and CDR2 FVKESK. The CDR3 is 14 residues long. For the CDR3, the DNA is TGTGCCAGCAGCCAATCTGGAGGGGCGAGGGGGCAGTACTTC. It translates to CASSQSGGARGQYF.

The genes are TRBV7-2 and TRBJ2-3, with 12 bases matching TRBD2. Germline V CDR1 and CDR2: SGHTA, FQGNSA. The junction had 12 bases not matched to a gene; V was cut back by 5 bases and J by 6 bases. This CDR3 is built from 17 residues. CDR3 sequence: CASSKGGTSGLADTQYF. CDR3 sequence (DNA): TGTGCCAGCAGCAAAGGGGGGACTAGCGGGTTGGCTGATACGCAGTATTTT.

The CDR3 coding sequence is TGTGCCAGCAAGGCCATGGAGACTTCCGGGGAGCTGTTTTTT. This encodes CASKAMETSGELFF. This sequence joins TRBV6-4 and TRBJ2-2; D is unclear. Germline CDR1 is MRHNA and CDR2 is SNTAGT. V was pared by 7 bases and J by 6 bases, with 15 bases between. The CDR3 is 14 amino acids.

The CDR3 is CASSHRLAGVSTDTQYF. The DNA of the CDR3 is TGTGCCAGTAGTCACAGACTAGCGGGGGTGTCCACAGATACGCAGTATTTT. This chain links TRBV19 with TRBJ2-3, with 12 bases aligning to TRBD2. The CDR3 consists of 17 residues. The ends lost 5 bases at V and 2 bases at J; junction bases unmatched: 8. The germline V gene encodes CDR1 LNHDA and CDR2 SQIVND (reference sequence).

The V gene is TRBV9, the J gene TRBJ2-7; 14 nucleotides agree with TRBD2. The V and J ends lost 4 bases and 1 base, in that order; junction bases with no gene match: 7. Per the germline V gene, CDR1 is SGDLS and CDR2 is YYNGEE. This CDR3 has 17 residues. Written as DNA, the CDR3 is TGTGCCAGCAGCCCGACTAGCGGGGGGGCAGTTTCCTACGAGCAGTACTTC. It encodes CASSPTSGGAVSYEQYF.

The chain links TRBV7-3 to TRBJ2-5; no firm D call. Trimming cost V 5 bases and J 2 bases, with 9 bases left between them. Looked up from germline, CDR1 is SGHTA and CDR2 is FQGTGA. This CDR3 contains 13 residues. As DNA, the CDR3 is TGTGCCAGCAGCAAACAGTTACAAGAGACCCAGTACTTC. Encoded protein: CASSKQLQETQYF. The variable domain in full, completed from reference TRBV7-3 and TRBJ2-5, reads GAGVSQTPSNKVTEKGKYVELRCDPISGHTALYWYRQSLGQGPEFLIYFQGTGAADDSGLPNDRFFAVRPEGSVSTLKIQRTERGDSAVYLCASSKQLQETQYFGPGTRLLVL.

About this clone itself: The same CDR3 can be traced to other DNA sequences in this sample. The chain uses TRBV30 and TRBJ2-7, with 8 bases fitting TRBD1. The V gene end was trimmed by 1 base and the J gene end by 2 bases; junction bases not matched to a gene: 7. The CDR3 runs 15 residues. Germline V lookup: CDR1 GTSNPN, CDR2 SVGIG (reference sequence). This CDR3 reads CAWSARDRGTYEQYF. CDR3 in DNA: TGTGCCTGGAGTGCGCGTGACAGGGGCACCTACGAGCAGTACTTC.